The 27 T cell receptor beta chains below all came from one sample that was sequenced in a study of OX40 agonist ivuxolimab in advanced cancers. Generated by immunoSEQ multiplex PCR, the TCRdb table keeps only in-frame clones and is missing some. The sample shows approximately 37,000 clones, 74% of them seen only once. The sample in question was CD4+ or CD8+ T cells sorted from blood, obtained in a trial of the OX40 agonist ivuxolimab. The receptors come from an adult with an advanced solid tumor such as melanoma, head and neck, liver or kidney cancer.

The chain carries TRBV30 and TRBJ1-5; 7 bases agree with TRBD1. CDR1 and CDR2 from the germline V gene are GTSNPN and SVGIG (reference sequence). Germline trimming cut 3 bases from V and 1 base from J; bases unmatched to any gene: 9. This CDR3 is 16 amino acids long. The CDR3 here is CAWRTAGQESNQPQHF. DNA for the CDR3: TGTGCCTGGAGGACCGCCGGACAGGAGAGCAATCAGCCCCAGCATTTT.

The rearrangement links TRBV10-2 to TRBJ2-1; TRBD2 aligns across 8 bases. J lost 6 bases, V lost 7 bases, and 8 bases had no gene match. CDR1 and CDR2 (germline): WSHSY, SAAADI. CDR3 length: 14 amino acids. The CDR3 is CASNPGTRSNEQFF. The CDR3 bases are TGCGCCAGCAACCCCGGGACTAGATCCAATGAGCAGTTCTTC.

The genes are TRBV18 and TRBJ1-5; D uncertain. The CDR3 covers 15 residues. CDR1 is KGHSH, CDR2 LQKENI, per germline. V dropped 4 bases and J dropped 2 bases, with 12 bases sitting between them. CDR3: CASSQGHSGNQPQHF. CDR3 coding DNA: TGTGCCAGCTCACAGGGCCACTCTGGCAATCAGCCCCAGCATTTT.

V is TRBV5-8 and J is TRBJ1-1; unclear D gene. CDR1 is SGHTS, CDR2 YDEGEE, per germline. The CDR3 covers 16 residues. Trimming stripped 4 bases from V and 0 bases from J, with 16 bases between. This CDR3 is CASSPTWRTLNTEAFF. The CDR3 DNA sequence: TGTGCCAGCAGCCCTACTTGGAGGACCCTGAACACTGAAGCTTTCTTT.

This clone appeared a few times. This rearrangement joins TRBV30 to TRBJ1-1; 10 bases map to TRBD1. Germline V gene data show CDR1 as GTSNPN and CDR2 as SVGIG (reference sequence). J gave up 4 bases and V 0 bases, and 5 bases lay outside the gene matches. This CDR3 spans 15 amino acids. CDR3 region: CAWSVPWTGGTEAFF. The CDR3 DNA follows: TGTGCCTGGAGTGTACCCTGGACAGGGGGCACTGAAGCTTTCTTT.

The chain uses TRBV6-5 and TRBJ1-2; no clear D gene. The CDR3 runs to 16 residues. V lost 0 bases to trimming and J lost 4 bases, with 15 bases between them. The V gene's germline CDR1 is MNHEY and CDR2 SVGAGI. CDR3 sequence reads: CASSYSGSQVGYGYTF. The CDR3 DNA follows: TGTGCCAGCAGTTACTCAGGGTCTCAGGTGGGCTATGGCTACACCTTC.

This clone was observed a few times. The J gene is TRBJ2-1, the V gene TRBV5-6, with D maybe TRBD1 (5 bases). This CDR3 has 14 residues. V was trimmed by 2 bases and J by 4 bases, leaving 10 bases between them. The germline gives CDR1 SGHDT, CDR2 YYEEEE. CDR3 protein: CASSLQAGYNEQFF. The CDR3 DNA reads as TGTGCCAGCAGCTTACAGGCCGGATACAATGAGCAGTTCTTC.

The J gene is TRBJ2-3, the V gene TRBV5-1; D might be TRBD1 (6 bases). Germline CDR1 reads SGHRS; CDR2 reads YFSETQ. The CDR3 contains 14 residues. Trimming took off 4 bases at V and 2 bases at J, with 11 bases between the two ends. CDR3 sequence (DNA): TGCGCCAGCAGCCCGCAGGGGAACACAGATACGCAGTATTTT. Translating it yields CASSPQGNTDTQYF.

The V and J genes are TRBV28 and TRBJ1-5; the D is unclear. The CDR3 is 17 amino acids. Per germline, CDR1 MDHEN and CDR2 SYDVKM. V was shortened by 5 bases and J by 0 bases, with 17 bases between the two germline ends. CDR3 DNA sequence: TGTGCCAGCAGTCGCCCTCGGACGGATCATAGCAATCAGCCCCAGCATTTT. Its protein is CASSRPRTDHSNQPQHF.

The CDR3 region has the DNA TGTGCCAGCAGCTCACAGGGAATTAATTCACCCCTCCACTTT. It yields the protein CASSSQGINSPLHF. The chain has TRBV9 and TRBJ1-6; weak D call: TRBD1 (6 bases). V was trimmed by 4 bases and J by 6 bases, leaving 11 bases between them. Looked up from germline, CDR1 is SGDLS and CDR2 is YYNGEE. CDR3 length equals 14 residues.

The J gene is TRBJ2-2, the V gene TRBV2; D is undetermined. V dropped 3 bases and J dropped 4 bases, with 12 bases sitting between them. CDR3 length equals 15 residues. CDR1 and CDR2 (germline): SNHLY, FYNNEI. CDR3 in amino acids: CASSEVRVATGELFF. CDR3 coding DNA: TGTGCCAGCAGTGAGGTTCGGGTGGCCACCGGGGAGCTGTTTTTT.

This CDR3 is CACSLGQINQPQHF. For the CDR3, the DNA is TGTGCCTGCAGCCTGGGACAGATCAATCAGCCCCAGCATTTT. The chain uses TRBV30 and TRBJ1-5, with TRBD1 identical over 7 bases. This CDR3 has 14 amino acids. Germline values: CDR1 GTSNPN, CDR2 SVGIG (reference sequence). Unmatched junction bases numbered 8, after V lost 6 bases and J lost 3 bases.

V and J are TRBV4-1 and TRBJ2-1; no clear D gene. V was clipped by 1 base and J by 6 bases, with 7 bases between them. Germline V gives CDR1 MGHRA, CDR2 YSYEKL. This CDR3 is 13 amino acids long. The CDR3 here is CASSQARSNEQFF. The CDR3 DNA is TGCGCCAGCAGCCAAGCGAGAAGCAATGAGCAGTTCTTC.

This clone is medium-sized in the sample. The CDR3 DNA reads TGTGCCAGCAGGAAGACAGGAGACAATCAGCCCCAGCATTTT. Translating gives CASRKTGDNQPQHF. The V gene is TRBV6-5, the J gene TRBJ1-5; D perhaps matches TRBD1 (6 bases). Trimming shortened V by 6 bases and J by 3 bases, and 12 bases separated the two germline ends. This CDR3 contains 14 residues. In germline, CDR1 is MNHEY, CDR2 SVGAGI.

V and J are TRBV10-3 and TRBJ2-3, with TRBD2 matching 12 bases. The length of the CDR3 is 16 residues. J was trimmed by 5 bases and V by 6 bases; bases with no gene match: 9. Germline V CDR1 and CDR2: ENHRY, SYGVKD. The CDR3: CAIRPGLAGRGDTQYF. Here the CDR3 DNA reads TGTGCCATCAGGCCTGGACTAGCGGGGAGGGGAGATACGCAGTATTTT.

This sequence joins TRBV6-5 and TRBJ1-1, with D perhaps matching TRBD1 (5 bases). This CDR3 spans 14 amino acids. Germline V gives CDR1 MNHEY, CDR2 SVGAGI. V was pared by 4 bases and J by 1 base, with 10 bases between. The CDR3 reads CASSSITGNTEAFF. The CDR3 nucleotides are TGTGCCAGCAGTTCCATAACAGGGAACACTGAAGCTTTCTTT.

The rearrangement links TRBV12-5 to TRBJ1-6; D unresolved. The CDR3 sequence is 12 residues long. V lost 5 bases to trimming and J lost 14 bases, with 13 bases between them. Germline assignment: CDR1 LGHNT and CDR2 FRNRAP. The CDR3 DNA sequence: TGTGCTAGTGGTCTCGGGCATGCAACCCTCCACTTT. It yields the protein CASGLGHATLHF.

The chain combines TRBV2 with TRBJ1-3, with a possible D match to TRBD1 (6 bases). This CDR3 has 13 amino acids. CDR1 is SNHLY and CDR2 is FYNNEI in the germline V gene. With 6 bases removed from V and 3 bases from J, the gap between germline ends came to 9 bases. In DNA form, the CDR3 reads TGTGCCAGCAGCTCAGGGGATGGAAACACCATATATTTT. As protein: CASSSGDGNTIYF.

The chain recombines TRBV11-2 with TRBJ2-5; 10 bases map to TRBD2. The V and J ends lost 0 bases and 7 bases, in that order; junction bases with no gene match: 5. This CDR3 region has 15 residues. Germline V lookup: CDR1 SGHAT, CDR2 FQNNGV. The CDR3 bases are TGTGCCAGCAGCTTAGATGTCTGGACTAGCGGGACCCAGTACTTC. It specifies CASSLDVWTSGTQYF.

This chain uses TRBV10-1 with TRBJ1-5; D gene unclear. V shed 6 bases and J shed 4 bases, with 10 bases lying between them. CDR3 size: 13 residues. Germline V gene lookup returns CDR1 WNHNN and CDR2 SYGVQD (reference sequence). As DNA, the CDR3 is TGCGCCAGCAGCGACGGCGTAAATCAGCCCCAGCATTTT. It translates to CASSDGVNQPQHF.

This clone appeared once. This chain links TRBV5-1 with TRBJ1-2; D not certain. Germline V gene sequence: CDR1 SGHRS, CDR2 YFSETQ. CDR3 length: 12 residues. Between the trimmed V and J ends, which lost 4 bases and 4 bases, there was a span of 8 bases. CDR3 amino acids: CASSVNSYGYTF. The DNA of the CDR3 is TGCGCCAGCAGCGTGAACAGCTATGGCTACACCTTC.

The V call is TRBV9, the J call TRBJ1-2; a weak D match, TRBD1 (6 bases). CDR3 length equals 14 residues. Trimming pared 0 bases from V and 4 bases from J, leaving 10 bases between. Germline loops: CDR1 SGDLS, CDR2 YYNGEE. This CDR3 is CASSVDGQLYGYTF. The CDR3 bases are TGTGCCAGCAGCGTAGACGGACAGCTCTATGGCTACACCTTC.

The J gene is TRBJ2-7, the V gene TRBV7-2; D might be TRBD1 (5 bases). The CDR3 loop spans 14 amino acids. In germline, CDR1 is SGHTA, CDR2 FQGNSA. Trimming shortened V by 4 bases and J by 0 bases, and 10 bases separated the two germline ends. The CDR3 reads CASSYRRDSYEQYF. DNA of the CDR3: TGTGCCAGCAGCTACCGCAGGGACTCCTACGAGCAGTACTTC. Combining the CDR3 with reference TRBV7-2 and TRBJ2-7 gives the whole variable domain GAGVSQSPSNKVTEKGKDVELRCDPISGHTALYWYRQSLGQGLEFLIYFQGNSAPDKSGLPSDRFSAERTGGSVSTLTIQRTQQEDSAVYLCASSYRRDSYEQYFGPGTRLTVT.

This clone was found many times. The chain recombines TRBV7-3 with TRBJ1-1; the D gene is possibly TRBD1 (6 bases). Trimming took off 4 bases at V and 2 bases at J, with 8 bases between the two ends. In germline, CDR1 is SGHTA, CDR2 FQGTGA. This CDR3 has 13 residues. The CDR3 region is CASSYRANTEAFF. In DNA form, the CDR3 reads TGTGCCAGCAGCTACAGGGCTAACACTGAAGCTTTCTTT.

The CDR3 sequence is CASSDWRTGGAADYGYTF. CDR3 nucleotide sequence: TGTGCCAGCAGTGACTGGAGGACAGGGGGCGCCGCGGACTATGGCTACACCTTC. The chain joins TRBV7-2 to TRBJ1-2; TRBD1 agrees at 11 bases. Germline-derived CDR1 and CDR2 are SGHTA and FQGNSA. The CDR3 totals 18 residues. V shed 6 bases, J shed 3 bases, and the junction held 15 bases outside the gene matches.

This clone showed up many times. The genes are TRBV27 and TRBJ2-7; D is possibly TRBD1 (5 bases). Trimming stripped 3 bases from V and 7 bases from J, with 13 bases between. The germline V gene encodes CDR1 MNHEY and CDR2 SMNVEV (reference sequence). This CDR3 spans 13 amino acids. The CDR3 reads CASSFPDTLEQYF. The CDR3 DNA reads TGTGCCAGCAGTTTCCCGGACACCTTGGAGCAGTACTTC.

This clone came up once. The rearrangement links TRBV29-1 to TRBJ2-5, with 8 nucleotides matching TRBD1. The CDR3 spans 12 residues. Germline V gene lookup returns CDR1 SQVTM and CDR2 ANQGSEA. V was pared by 8 bases and J by 6 bases, with 8 bases of the junction left unmatched. The CDR3 region is CSIRTGRQTQYF. CDR3 nucleotides: TGCAGCATAAGGACAGGGAGACAGACCCAGTACTTC.